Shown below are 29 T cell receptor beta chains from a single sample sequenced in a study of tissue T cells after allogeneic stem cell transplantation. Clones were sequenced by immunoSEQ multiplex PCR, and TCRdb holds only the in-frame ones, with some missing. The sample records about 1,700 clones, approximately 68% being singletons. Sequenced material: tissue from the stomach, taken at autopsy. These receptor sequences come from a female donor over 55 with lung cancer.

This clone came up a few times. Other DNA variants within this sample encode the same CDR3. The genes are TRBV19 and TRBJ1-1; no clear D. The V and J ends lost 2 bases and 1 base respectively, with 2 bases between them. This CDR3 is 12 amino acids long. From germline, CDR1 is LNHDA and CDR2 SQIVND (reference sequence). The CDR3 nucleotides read TGTGCCAGTAGTATACAGAACACTGAAGCTTTCTTT. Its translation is CASSIQNTEAFF.

The DNA of the CDR3 is TGTGCCAGCAGCTTAGGGGTCCCCAATCAGCCCCAGCATTTT. Translating it yields CASSLGVPNQPQHF. The V call is TRBV7-2, the J call TRBJ1-5, with D uncertain. The CDR3 has 14 residues. Looked up from germline, CDR1 is SGHTA and CDR2 is FQGNSA. Trimming took off 1 base at V and 3 bases at J, with 7 bases between the two ends.

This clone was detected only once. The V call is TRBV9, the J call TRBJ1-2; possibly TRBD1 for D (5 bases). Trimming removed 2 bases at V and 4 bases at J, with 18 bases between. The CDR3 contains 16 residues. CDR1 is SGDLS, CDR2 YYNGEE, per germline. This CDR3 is CASSVTIGDGGYGYTF. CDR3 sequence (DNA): TGTGCCAGCAGCGTTACAATTGGGGACGGGGGCTATGGCTACACCTTC. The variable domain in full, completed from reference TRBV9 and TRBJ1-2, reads DSGVTQTPKHLITATGQRVTLRCSPRSGDLSVYWYQQSLDQGLQFLIQYYNGEERAKGNILERFSAQQFPDLHSELNLSSLELGDSALYFCASSVTIGDGGYGYTFGSGTRLTVV.

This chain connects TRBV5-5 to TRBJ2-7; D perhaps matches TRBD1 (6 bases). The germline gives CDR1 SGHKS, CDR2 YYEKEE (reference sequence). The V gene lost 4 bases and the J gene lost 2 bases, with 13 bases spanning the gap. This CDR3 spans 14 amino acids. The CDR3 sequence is CASSRQQGTYEQYF. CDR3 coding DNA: TGTGCCAGCAGCCGACAACAGGGAACCTACGAGCAGTACTTC. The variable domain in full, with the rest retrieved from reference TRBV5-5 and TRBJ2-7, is DAGVTQSPTHLIKTRGQQVTLRCSPISGHKSVSWYQQVLGQGPQFIFQYYEKEERGRGNFPDRFSARQFPNYSSELNVNALLLGDSALYLCASSRQQGTYEQYFGPGTRLTVT.

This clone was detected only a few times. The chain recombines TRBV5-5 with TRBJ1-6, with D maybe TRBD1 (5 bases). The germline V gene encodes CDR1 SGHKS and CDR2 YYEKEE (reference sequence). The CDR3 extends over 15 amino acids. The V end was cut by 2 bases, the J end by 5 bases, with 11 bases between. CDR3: CASSLEAGHNSPLHF. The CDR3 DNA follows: TGTGCCAGCAGCTTAGAAGCAGGGCATAATTCACCCCTCCACTTT.

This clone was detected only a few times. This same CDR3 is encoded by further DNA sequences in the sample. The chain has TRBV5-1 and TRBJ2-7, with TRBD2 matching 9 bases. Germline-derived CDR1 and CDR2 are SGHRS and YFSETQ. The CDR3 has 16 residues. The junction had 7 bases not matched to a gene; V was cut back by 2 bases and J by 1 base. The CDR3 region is CASSLFSGGLSYEQYF. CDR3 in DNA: TGCGCCAGCAGCTTATTCAGCGGGGGGCTATCCTACGAGCAGTACTTC.

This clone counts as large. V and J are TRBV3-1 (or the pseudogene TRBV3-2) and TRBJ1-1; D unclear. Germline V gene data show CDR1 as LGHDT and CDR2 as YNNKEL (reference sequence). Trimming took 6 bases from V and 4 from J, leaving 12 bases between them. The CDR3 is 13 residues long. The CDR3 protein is CASSLRLLTEAFF. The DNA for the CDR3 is TGTGCCAGCAGTCTGAGGTTACTCACTGAAGCTTTCTTT.

This CDR3 reads CASSPGNSHEQYF. The CDR3 nucleotides are TGTGCCAGCAGCCCCGGGAACTCGCACGAGCAGTACTTC. The gene calls are TRBV7-2 and TRBJ2-7, with a tentative D call TRBD2 (5 bases). The germline V gene encodes CDR1 SGHTA and CDR2 FQGNSA. Trimming left V 5 bases short and J 5 bases short, with 13 bases between. CDR3 length equals 13 residues.

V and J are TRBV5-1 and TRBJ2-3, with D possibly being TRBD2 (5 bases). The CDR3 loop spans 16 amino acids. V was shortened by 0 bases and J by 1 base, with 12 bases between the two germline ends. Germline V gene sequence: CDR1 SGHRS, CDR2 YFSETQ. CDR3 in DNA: TGCGCCAGCAGCTTGGCCCCGGGAACCGGCACAGATACGCAGTATTTT. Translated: CASSLAPGTGTDTQYF.

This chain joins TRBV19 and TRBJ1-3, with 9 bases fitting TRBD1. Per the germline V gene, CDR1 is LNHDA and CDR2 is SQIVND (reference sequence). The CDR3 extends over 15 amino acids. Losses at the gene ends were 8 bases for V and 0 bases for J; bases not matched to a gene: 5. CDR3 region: CASGQGQSSGNTIYF. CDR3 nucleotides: TGTGCCAGTGGACAGGGGCAAAGCTCTGGAAACACCATATATTTT.

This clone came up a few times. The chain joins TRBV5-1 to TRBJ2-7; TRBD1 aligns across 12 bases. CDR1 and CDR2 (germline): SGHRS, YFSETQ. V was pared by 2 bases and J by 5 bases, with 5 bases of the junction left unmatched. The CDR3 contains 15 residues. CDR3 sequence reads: CASSFRGTGGNEQYF. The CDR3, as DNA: TGCGCCAGCAGCTTCCGGGGGACAGGGGGCAACGAGCAGTACTTC.

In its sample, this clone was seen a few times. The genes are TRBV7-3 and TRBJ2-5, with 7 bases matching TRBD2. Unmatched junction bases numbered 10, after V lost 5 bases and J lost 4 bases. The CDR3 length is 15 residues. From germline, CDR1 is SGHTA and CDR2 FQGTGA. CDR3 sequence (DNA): TGTGCCAGCAGCCCAAGCGGGACGTGGGGAGAGACCCAGTACTTC. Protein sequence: CASSPSGTWGETQYF.

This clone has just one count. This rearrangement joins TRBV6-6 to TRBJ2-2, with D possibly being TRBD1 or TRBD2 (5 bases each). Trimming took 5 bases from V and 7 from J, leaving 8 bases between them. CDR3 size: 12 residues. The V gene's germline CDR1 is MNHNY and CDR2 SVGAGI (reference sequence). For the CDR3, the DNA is TGTGCCAGCAGTGGGGGTGGCGGGGAGCTGTTTTTT. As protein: CASSGGGGELFF.

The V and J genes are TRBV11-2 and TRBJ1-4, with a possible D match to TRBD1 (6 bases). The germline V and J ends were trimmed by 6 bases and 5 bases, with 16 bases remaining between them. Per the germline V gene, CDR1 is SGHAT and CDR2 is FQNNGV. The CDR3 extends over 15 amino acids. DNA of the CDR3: TGTGCCAGCAGTATAGGGCAGGGGTGGAATGAAAAACTGTTTTTT. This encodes CASSIGQGWNEKLFF. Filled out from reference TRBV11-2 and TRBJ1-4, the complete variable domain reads EAGVAQSPRYKIIEKRQSVAFWCNPISGHATLYWYQQILGQGPKLLIQFQNNGVVDDSQLPKDRFSAERLKGVDSTLKIQPAKLEDSAVYLCASSIGQGWNEKLFFGSGTQLSVL.

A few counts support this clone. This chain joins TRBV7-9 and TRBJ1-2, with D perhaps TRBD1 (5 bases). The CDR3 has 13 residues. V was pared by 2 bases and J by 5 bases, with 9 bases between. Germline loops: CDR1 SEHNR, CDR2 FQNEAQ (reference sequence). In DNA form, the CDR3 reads TGTGCCAGCAGCTTACTGGGGCCGTATGGCTACACCTTC. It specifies CASSLLGPYGYTF.

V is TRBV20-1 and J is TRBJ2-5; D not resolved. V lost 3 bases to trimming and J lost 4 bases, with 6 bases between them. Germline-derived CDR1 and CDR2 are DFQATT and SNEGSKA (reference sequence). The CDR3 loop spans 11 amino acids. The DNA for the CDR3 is TGCAGTGCTAGTAGTAGAGAGACCCAGTACTTC. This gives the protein CSASSRETQYF.

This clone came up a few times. This CDR3 is CASSLGSSREQYF. Written as DNA, the CDR3 is TGTGCCAGCAGTTTGGGGTCATCAAGGGAGCAGTACTTC. This sequence joins TRBV6-2 or TRBV6-3 and TRBJ2-7; no clear D. The CDR3 sequence is 13 residues long. V was cut by 4 bases and J by 7 bases, with 14 bases left in between. Germline-derived CDR1 and CDR2 are MNHEY and SVGEGT.

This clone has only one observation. Here the CDR3 DNA reads TGTGCCAGCAGCAACGATAGGGGACAGGGTTGGCGTAAAGAGACCCAGTACTTC. It codes for CASSNDRGQGWRKETQYF. This rearrangement joins TRBV11-2 to TRBJ2-5, with 9 bases matching TRBD1. Germline V gene data show CDR1 as SGHAT and CDR2 as FQNNGV. The CDR3 has 18 residues. The V gene end was trimmed by 5 bases and the J gene end by 3 bases; junction bases not matched to a gene: 16. The entire variable domain, with the rest obtained from reference TRBV11-2 and TRBJ2-5, is as follows: EAGVAQSPRYKIIEKRQSVAFWCNPISGHATLYWYQQILGQGPKLLIQFQNNGVVDDSQLPKDRFSAERLKGVDSTLKIQPAKLEDSAVYLCASSNDRGQGWRKETQYFGPGTRLLVL.

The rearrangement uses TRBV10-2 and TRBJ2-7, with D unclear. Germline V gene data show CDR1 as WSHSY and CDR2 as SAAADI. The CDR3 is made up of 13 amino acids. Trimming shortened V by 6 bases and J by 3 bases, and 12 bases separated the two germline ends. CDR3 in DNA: TGCGCCAGCAGCAACGGGCCTCGCTACGAGCAGTACTTC. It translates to CASSNGPRYEQYF.

CDR3 sequence reads: CASSLGRGQETQYF. CDR3 in DNA: TGCGCCAGCAGCCTGGGCAGGGGGCAAGAGACCCAGTACTTC. V gene TRBV4-3 combines with J gene TRBJ2-5; 7 nucleotides match TRBD1. The V gene's germline CDR1 is LGHNA and CDR2 YSLEER. There are 14 residues in the CDR3. The V segment lost 4 bases and the J segment 2 bases; nucleotides outside the gene matches: 4.

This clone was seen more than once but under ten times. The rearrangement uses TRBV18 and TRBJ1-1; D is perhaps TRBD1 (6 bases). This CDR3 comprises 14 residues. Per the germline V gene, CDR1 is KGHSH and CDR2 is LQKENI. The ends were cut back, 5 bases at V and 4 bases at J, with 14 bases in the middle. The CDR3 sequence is CASSLYQGTTEAFF. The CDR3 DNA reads TGTGCCAGCTCATTGTATCAGGGGACCACTGAAGCTTTCTTT.

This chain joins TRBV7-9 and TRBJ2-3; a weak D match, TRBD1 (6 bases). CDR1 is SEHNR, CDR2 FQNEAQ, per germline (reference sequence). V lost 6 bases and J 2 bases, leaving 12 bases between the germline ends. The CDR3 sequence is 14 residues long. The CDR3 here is CASSYTGTTDTQYF. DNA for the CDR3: TGTGCCAGCAGTTATACAGGGACCACAGATACGCAGTATTTT.

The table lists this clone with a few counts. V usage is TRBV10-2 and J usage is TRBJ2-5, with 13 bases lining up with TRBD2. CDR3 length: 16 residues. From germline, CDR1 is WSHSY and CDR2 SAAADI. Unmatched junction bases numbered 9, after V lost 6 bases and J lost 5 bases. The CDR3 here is CASRATSGGARETQYF. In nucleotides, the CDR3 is TGCGCCAGCAGAGCCACTAGCGGGGGGGCTAGGGAGACCCAGTACTTC.

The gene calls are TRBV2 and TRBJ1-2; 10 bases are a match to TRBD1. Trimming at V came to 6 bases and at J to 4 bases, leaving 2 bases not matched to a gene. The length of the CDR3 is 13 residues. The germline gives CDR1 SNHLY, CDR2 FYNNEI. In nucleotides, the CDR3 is TGTGCCAGCAGGCGACAGGGGGCCTATGGCTACACCTTC. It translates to CASRRQGAYGYTF. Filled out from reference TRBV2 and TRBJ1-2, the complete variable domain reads EPEVTQTPSHQVTQMGQEVILRCVPISNHLYFYWYRQILGQKVEFLVSFYNNEISEKSEIFDDQFSVERPDGSNFTLKIRSTKLEDSAMYFCASRRQGAYGYTFGSGTRLTVV.

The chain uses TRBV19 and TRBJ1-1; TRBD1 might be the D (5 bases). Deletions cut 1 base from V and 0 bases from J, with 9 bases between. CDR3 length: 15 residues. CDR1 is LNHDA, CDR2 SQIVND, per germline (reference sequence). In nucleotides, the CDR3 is TGTGCCAGTAGTATAGCCCCAGGGCTGAACACTGAAGCTTTCTTT. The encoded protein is CASSIAPGLNTEAFF.

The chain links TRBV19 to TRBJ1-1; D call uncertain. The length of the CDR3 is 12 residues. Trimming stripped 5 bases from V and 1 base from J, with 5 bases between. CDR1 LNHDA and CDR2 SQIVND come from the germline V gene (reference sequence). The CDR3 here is CASSVQNTEAFF. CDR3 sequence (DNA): TGTGCCAGTAGTGTACAGAACACTGAAGCTTTCTTT.

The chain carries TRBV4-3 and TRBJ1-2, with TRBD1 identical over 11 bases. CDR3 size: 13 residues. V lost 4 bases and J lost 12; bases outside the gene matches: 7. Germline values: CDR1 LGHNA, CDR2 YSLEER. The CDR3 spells CASSLQWDRGNTF. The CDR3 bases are TGCGCCAGCAGCCTTCAATGGGACAGGGGGAACACCTTC.

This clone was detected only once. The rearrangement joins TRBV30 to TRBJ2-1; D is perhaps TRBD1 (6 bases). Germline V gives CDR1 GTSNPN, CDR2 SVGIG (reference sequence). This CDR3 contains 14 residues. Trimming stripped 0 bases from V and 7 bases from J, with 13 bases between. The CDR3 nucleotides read TGTGCCTGGAGTGTACAACAGGGAAAGAATGAGCAGTTCTTC. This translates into CAWSVQQGKNEQFF.

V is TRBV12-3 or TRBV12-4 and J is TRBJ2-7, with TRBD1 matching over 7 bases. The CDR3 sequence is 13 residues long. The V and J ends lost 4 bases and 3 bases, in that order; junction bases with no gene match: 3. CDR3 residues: CASSYDRDYEQYF. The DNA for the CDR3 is TGTGCCAGCAGTTATGACAGGGACTACGAGCAGTACTTC.